A selection of T cell receptor beta chains follows, all from one sample in a study of T cells in pancreatic ductal adenocarcinoma. Generated by immunoSEQ multiplex PCR, the TCRdb table keeps only in-frame clones and is missing some. The data contain approximately 9,400 clones, roughly 70% of them singletons. Source material: pancreatic tumor tissue. The receptors originated from a human donor with pancreatic ductal adenocarcinoma. The CDR3 runs from the conserved cysteine through the conserved F or W. The order of the fields is V gene, clone size, J gene, D gene, CDR3 protein, CDR3 DNA. The D gene is left open where the match is weak. Clone size is not always given. Where it is, it says once, few, many or a class for expanded clones.

v_call: TRBV6-4
clone_size: -
j_call: TRBJ2-2
d_call: -
cdr3_aa: CASGHRDVTKPGELFF
cdr3_nt: TGTGCCAGCGGCCACCGGGACGTTACTAAACCCGGGGAGCTGTTTTTT

v_call: TRBV27
clone_size: -
j_call: TRBJ2-1
d_call: -
cdr3_aa: CASSLTANALGEQFF
cdr3_nt: TGTGCCAGCAGTTTAACGGCTAATGCCCTCGGTGAGCAGTTCTTC

v_call: TRBV5-1
clone_size: -
j_call: TRBJ2-3
d_call: TRBD1
cdr3_aa: CASSLPGQTTLTDTQYF
cdr3_nt: TGCGCCAGCAGCCTCCCGGGACAGACCACCCTCACAGATACGCAGTATTTT

v_call: TRBV6-5
clone_size: -
j_call: TRBJ2-3
d_call: -
cdr3_aa: CASSRGAGSTDTQYF
cdr3_nt: TGTGCCAGCAGTCGGGGGGCGGGGAGCACAGATACGCAGTATTTT

v_call: TRBV7-2
clone_size: -
j_call: TRBJ2-1
d_call: TRBD2
cdr3_aa: CASTPGSGGYNEQFF
cdr3_nt: TGTGCCAGCACCCCGGGTAGCGGGGGGTACAATGAGCAGTTCTTC

v_call: TRBV14
clone_size: few
j_call: TRBJ2-5
d_call: -
cdr3_aa: CASSQVGEETQYF
cdr3_nt: TGTGCCAGCAGCCAAGTAGGAGAAGAGACCCAGTACTTC

v_call: TRBV6-5
clone_size: -
j_call: TRBJ1-2
d_call: -
cdr3_aa: CASSLRDPANYGYTF
cdr3_nt: TGTGCCAGCAGTTTGCGGGACCCAGCTAACTATGGCTACACCTTC

v_call: TRBV5-5
clone_size: -
j_call: TRBJ1-4
d_call: -
cdr3_aa: CASSLGRVNEKLFF
cdr3_nt: TGTGCCAGCAGCTTGGGGCGAGTTAATGAAAAACTGTTTTTT

v_call: TRBV4-2
clone_size: medium-sized
j_call: TRBJ2-1
d_call: -
cdr3_aa: CASSQDAAGRGSEQFF
cdr3_nt: TGTGCCAGCAGCCAAGATGCGGCGGGGAGAGGGAGTGAGCAGTTCTTC

v_call: TRBV5-1
clone_size: -
j_call: TRBJ2-3
d_call: -
cdr3_aa: CASALGGGRTDTQYF
cdr3_nt: TGCGCCAGCGCCCTAGGGGGGGGCCGCACAGATACGCAGTATTTT

v_call: TRBV29-1
clone_size: -
j_call: TRBJ1-2
d_call: -
cdr3_aa: CSVTGDRHYGYTF
cdr3_nt: TGCAGCGTGACCGGGGACCGACACTATGGCTACACCTTC

v_call: TRBV15
clone_size: -
j_call: TRBJ1-4
d_call: -
cdr3_aa: CATSSVPGPGLLDAEKLFF
cdr3_nt: TGTGCCACCAGCAGTGTCCCGGGGCCCGGGCTTCTAGATGCTGAAAAACTGTTTTTT

v_call: TRBV6-9
clone_size: -
j_call: TRBJ2-3
d_call: TRBD2
cdr3_aa: CASSYSGRAADTQYF
cdr3_nt: TGTGCCAGCAGTTATAGCGGGAGGGCGGCAGATACGCAGTATTTT

v_call: TRBV5-1
clone_size: -
j_call: TRBJ2-7
d_call: TRBD2
cdr3_aa: CASSPRGGPYEQYF
cdr3_nt: TGCGCCAGCAGCCCGCGGGGGGGCCCCTACGAGCAGTACTTC

v_call: TRBV10-2
clone_size: -
j_call: TRBJ1-1
d_call: -
cdr3_aa: CASRITMNTEAFF
cdr3_nt: TGCGCCAGCAGGATCACTATGAACACTGAAGCTTTCTTT

v_call: TRBV5-1
clone_size: -
j_call: TRBJ2-3
d_call: TRBD2
cdr3_aa: CASSRALFSGSGTDTQYF
cdr3_nt: TGCGCCAGCAGCCGCGCCCTTTTTAGCGGGTCTGGGACAGATACGCAGTATTTT

v_call: TRBV19
clone_size: -
j_call: TRBJ2-3
d_call: TRBD1
cdr3_aa: CASSVIGQGKDTQYF
cdr3_nt: TGTGCCAGTAGTGTCATCGGACAGGGTAAAGATACGCAGTATTTT

v_call: TRBV7-3
clone_size: -
j_call: TRBJ2-2
d_call: -
cdr3_aa: CASSLFIRGGPSGELFF
cdr3_nt: TGTGCCAGCAGCTTATTCATTCGCGGGGGCCCATCCGGGGAGCTGTTTTTT

v_call: TRBV9
clone_size: -
j_call: TRBJ2-3
d_call: -
cdr3_aa: CASSVSLATDTQYF
cdr3_nt: TGTGCCAGCAGCGTTTCACTAGCAACAGATACGCAGTATTTT

v_call: TRBV28
clone_size: -
j_call: TRBJ2-5
d_call: TRBD2
cdr3_aa: CASSPGGGAETQYF
cdr3_nt: TGTGCCAGCAGTCCGGGCGGGGGGGCAGAGACCCAGTACTTC

v_call: TRBV5-1
clone_size: -
j_call: TRBJ1-1
d_call: -
cdr3_aa: CASSFDGANTEAFF
cdr3_nt: TGCGCCAGCAGCTTCGACGGGGCGAACACTGAAGCTTTCTTT

v_call: TRBV6-1
clone_size: -
j_call: TRBJ2-7
d_call: TRBD2
cdr3_aa: CASSDRDYRDYEQYF
cdr3_nt: TGTGCCAGCAGTGATCGGGACTATAGGGATTACGAGCAGTACTTC

v_call: TRBV30
clone_size: few
j_call: TRBJ2-5
d_call: TRBD1
cdr3_aa: CAYSDRVGETQYF
cdr3_nt: TGTGCCTACTCAGACAGGGTAGGGGAGACCCAGTACTTC

v_call: TRBV5-6
clone_size: -
j_call: TRBJ1-2
d_call: -
cdr3_aa: CASSWRQPLNYGYTF
cdr3_nt: TGTGCCAGCAGCTGGAGACAGCCACTCAACTATGGCTACACCTTC

v_call: TRBV6-1
clone_size: -
j_call: TRBJ1-1
d_call: -
cdr3_aa: CASRYLSSMNTEAFF
cdr3_nt: TGTGCCAGCAGGTACCTGAGCAGTATGAACACTGAAGCTTTCTTT

v_call: TRBV21-1
clone_size: once
j_call: TRBJ2-7
d_call: -
cdr3_aa: CARRTGPRNYEQYF
cdr3_nt: TGTGCCAGACGAACCGGGCCTAGGAATTACGAGCAGTACTTC

v_call: TRBV11-2
clone_size: -
j_call: TRBJ2-3
d_call: -
cdr3_aa: CASSLLGGTDTQYF
cdr3_nt: TGTGCCAGCAGCCTCCTTGGAGGCACAGATACGCAGTATTTT

v_call: TRBV4-1
clone_size: -
j_call: TRBJ2-7
d_call: TRBD1
cdr3_aa: CASSRGQGLYEQYF
cdr3_nt: TGCGCCAGCAGCCGCGGACAGGGTCTATACGAGCAGTACTTC

v_call: TRBV19
clone_size: few
j_call: TRBJ2-6
d_call: -
cdr3_aa: CASSRDVSGANVLTF
cdr3_nt: TGTGCCAGTAGCCGGGACGTCTCTGGGGCCAACGTCCTGACTTTC

v_call: TRBV1
clone_size: medium-sized
j_call: TRBJ1-2
d_call: -
cdr3_aa: CTRVPGQGARGYTF
cdr3_nt: TGCACCAGGGTTCCGGGACAGGGGGCGCGAGGCTACACCTTC

v_call: TRBV4-2
clone_size: -
j_call: TRBJ2-1
d_call: TRBD2
cdr3_aa: CASSGGDYNEQFF
cdr3_nt: TGTGCCAGCAGCGGGGGGGATTACAATGAGCAGTTCTTC

v_call: TRBV7-6
clone_size: -
j_call: TRBJ2-5
d_call: -
cdr3_aa: CASSLGAEGIETQYF
cdr3_nt: TGTGCCAGCAGCTTAGGGGCAGAAGGGATAGAGACCCAGTACTTC

v_call: TRBV4-2
clone_size: -
j_call: TRBJ1-1
d_call: -
cdr3_aa: CASSQDGLGGRAFF
cdr3_nt: TGTGCCAGCAGCCAAGACGGTCTGGGGGGTAGAGCTTTCTTT

v_call: TRBV7-9
clone_size: -
j_call: TRBJ1-2
d_call: TRBD1
cdr3_aa: CASCCSGGADGYTF
cdr3_nt: TGTGCCAGTTGCTGCTCAGGGGGCGCAGATGGCTACACCTTC

v_call: TRBV19
clone_size: few
j_call: TRBJ2-5
d_call: -
cdr3_aa: CASSMRGGETQYF
cdr3_nt: TGTGCCAGTAGTATGAGGGGCGGGGAGACCCAGTACTTC

v_call: TRBV7-9
clone_size: -
j_call: TRBJ2-1
d_call: -
cdr3_aa: CASSFRTDQEQFF
cdr3_nt: TGTGCCAGCAGCTTCCGGACAGATCAGGAGCAGTTCTTC

v_call: TRBV19
clone_size: -
j_call: TRBJ1-2
d_call: -
cdr3_aa: CATLALTRGVGSGYTF
cdr3_nt: TGTGCCACCCTCGCCCTGACAAGGGGGGTAGGGAGTGGCTACACCTTC

v_call: TRBV15
clone_size: -
j_call: TRBJ1-5
d_call: TRBD1
cdr3_aa: CATSDRGYGNQPQHF
cdr3_nt: TGTGCCACCAGCGACAGGGGGTACGGCAATCAGCCCCAGCATTTT

v_call: TRBV5-5
clone_size: -
j_call: TRBJ1-3
d_call: -
cdr3_aa: CASSFEDIGNTIYF
cdr3_nt: TGTGCCAGCAGCTTCGAGGACATAGGAAACACCATATATTTT

v_call: TRBV5-1
clone_size: -
j_call: TRBJ1-1
d_call: -
cdr3_aa: CASSLNGGGYTEAFF
cdr3_nt: TGCGCCAGCAGCTTGAACGGGGGCGGGTACACTGAAGCTTTCTTT

v_call: TRBV7-6
clone_size: -
j_call: TRBJ2-7
d_call: -
cdr3_aa: CASRTGYEQYF
cdr3_nt: TGTGCCAGCAGGACAGGTTACGAGCAGTACTTC

v_call: TRBV2
clone_size: once
j_call: TRBJ2-2
d_call: -
cdr3_aa: CASSLDNTGELFF
cdr3_nt: TGTGCCAGCAGTCTAGACAACACCGGGGAGCTGTTTTTT

v_call: TRBV9
clone_size: -
j_call: TRBJ2-7
d_call: TRBD1
cdr3_aa: CASSVGPGGAYEQYF
cdr3_nt: TGTGCCAGCAGCGTAGGGCCAGGGGGCGCCTACGAGCAGTACTTC

v_call: TRBV4-1
clone_size: -
j_call: TRBJ2-7
d_call: TRBD1
cdr3_aa: CASSLLTVGGTGLIEQYF
cdr3_nt: TGCGCCAGCAGCCTCCTGACCGTAGGAGGGACAGGGCTGATCGAGCAGTACTTC

v_call: TRBV19
clone_size: -
j_call: TRBJ2-3
d_call: -
cdr3_aa: CASSMGLAWGRDTQYF
cdr3_nt: TGTGCCAGTAGTATGGGGTTGGCGTGGGGTAGAGATACGCAGTATTTT

v_call: TRBV6-5
clone_size: -
j_call: TRBJ2-7
d_call: -
cdr3_aa: CASKSGRLLYEQYF
cdr3_nt: TGTGCCAGCAAGTCTGGGCGCCTACTATACGAGCAGTACTTC

v_call: TRBV11-3
clone_size: few
j_call: TRBJ2-7
d_call: -
cdr3_aa: CASSVHREPYEQYF
cdr3_nt: TGTGCCAGCAGCGTCCACAGGGAACCTTACGAGCAGTACTTC

v_call: TRBV7-9
clone_size: -
j_call: TRBJ2-7
d_call: -
cdr3_aa: CASSLRGIDEQYF
cdr3_nt: TGTGCCAGCAGCTTACGGGGGATCGACGAGCAGTACTTC

v_call: TRBV29-1
clone_size: -
j_call: TRBJ2-1
d_call: -
cdr3_aa: CSVEDLGGSLNEQFF
cdr3_nt: TGCAGCGTTGAAGATTTGGGCGGCAGTTTGAATGAGCAGTTCTTC

v_call: TRBV5-1
clone_size: -
j_call: TRBJ1-2
d_call: -
cdr3_aa: CASSRDSRGGYGYTF
cdr3_nt: TGCGCCAGCAGCCGGGACTCCCGGGGAGGCTATGGCTACACCTTC

v_call: TRBV9
clone_size: -
j_call: TRBJ2-3
d_call: TRBD2
cdr3_aa: CASSVPLLREGLADTQYF
cdr3_nt: TGTGCCAGCAGCGTACCCCTATTGCGGGAGGGCCTGGCAGATACGCAGTATTTT

v_call: TRBV6-5
clone_size: -
j_call: TRBJ1-4
d_call: -
cdr3_aa: CASKPGSWGEKLFF
cdr3_nt: TGTGCCAGCAAACCGGGTTCATGGGGTGAAAAACTGTTTTTT

v_call: TRBV5-1
clone_size: -
j_call: TRBJ1-5
d_call: -
cdr3_aa: CASSLTGQPQHF
cdr3_nt: TGCGCCAGCAGCTTGACAGGTCAGCCCCAGCATTTT

v_call: TRBV29-1
clone_size: few
j_call: TRBJ2-5
d_call: -
cdr3_aa: CSAPRTEETQYF
cdr3_nt: TGCAGCGCTCCACGGACAGAAGAGACCCAGTACTTC

v_call: TRBV5-4
clone_size: few
j_call: TRBJ2-5
d_call: -
cdr3_aa: CASSHKRRGLERETQYF
cdr3_nt: TGTGCCAGCAGCCACAAACGGCGGGGGCTAGAGCGAGAGACCCAGTACTTC

v_call: TRBV6-5
clone_size: -
j_call: TRBJ2-1
d_call: TRBD2
cdr3_aa: CASSRSGSSYNEQFF
cdr3_nt: TGTGCCAGCAGTCGTAGCGGGAGCTCCTACAATGAGCAGTTCTTC

v_call: TRBV7-6
clone_size: -
j_call: TRBJ1-5
d_call: -
cdr3_aa: CASSQGPQGNQPQHF
cdr3_nt: TGTGCCAGCAGCCAAGGACCTCAGGGCAATCAGCCCCAGCATTTT

v_call: TRBV30
clone_size: -
j_call: TRBJ1-1
d_call: -
cdr3_aa: CAWSPLRGEAFF
cdr3_nt: TGTGCCTGGAGTCCCTTACGGGGTGAAGCTTTCTTT

v_call: TRBV7-2
clone_size: -
j_call: TRBJ2-7
d_call: TRBD1
cdr3_aa: CASSLGDSFYEQYF
cdr3_nt: TGTGCCAGCAGCTTAGGGGACAGTTTCTACGAGCAGTACTTC